The T cell receptor beta chain under discussion was sequenced for a study of T-cell reconstitution after alpha-beta-depleted transplantation in children. Library preparation (for TCRbeta) was performed with unique molecular identifiers. TCRdb used MiXCR to reprocess the PCR reads, holding one entry per CDR3 protein. The sample carries around 480,000 distinct CDR3 sequences, 32% recorded once. The sample in question was PBMCs from the stem cell graft donor, obtained from the stem cell graft. The receptor was isolated from a human donor who donated a stem cell graft to a child with aplastic anemia.

The CDR3 bases are TGTGCCAGCAGCGATCGCACAGATACGCAGTATTTT. Its translation: CASSDRTDTQYF. This chain links TRBV7-2 with TRBJ2-3; no reliable D call. Germline CDR1 and CDR2: SGHTA and FQGNSA. V dropped 5 bases and J dropped 1 base, with 4 bases sitting between them. There are 12 residues in the CDR3.